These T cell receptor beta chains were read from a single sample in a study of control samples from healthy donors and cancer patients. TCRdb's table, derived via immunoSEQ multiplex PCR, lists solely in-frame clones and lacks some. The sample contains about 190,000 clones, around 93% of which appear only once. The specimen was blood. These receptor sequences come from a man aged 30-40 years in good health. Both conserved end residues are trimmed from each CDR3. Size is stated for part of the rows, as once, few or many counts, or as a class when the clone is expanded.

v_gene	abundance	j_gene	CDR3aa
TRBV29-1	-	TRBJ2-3	SAVGSTSGGAGADTQY
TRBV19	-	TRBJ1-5	ASSMGPSNQPQH
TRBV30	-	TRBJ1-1	AWTAGAGTEAF
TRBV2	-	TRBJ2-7	ASSEAVSLSYEQY
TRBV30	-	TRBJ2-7	AWSAGTYEQY
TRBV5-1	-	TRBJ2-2	ASSSPTSGNTGELF
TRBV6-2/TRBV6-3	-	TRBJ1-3	ASSYRRRDSYSGNTIY
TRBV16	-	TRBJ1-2	ASSQRVHGYT
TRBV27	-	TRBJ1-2	ASSLKLGLGYGYT
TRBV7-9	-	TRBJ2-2	ASSARTSGGLNTGELF
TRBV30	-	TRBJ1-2	AWSVPTGNYGYT
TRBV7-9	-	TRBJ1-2	ASSSDYGYT
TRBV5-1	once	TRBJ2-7	ASSPREGRGEQY
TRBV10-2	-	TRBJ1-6	ASRVGGDSPLH
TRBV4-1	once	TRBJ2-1	ASSRQGAVYNEQF
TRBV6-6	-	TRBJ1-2	ASSYADRGIDGYT
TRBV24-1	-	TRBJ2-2	ATSGQGANTGELF
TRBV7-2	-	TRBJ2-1	ASSASGLAGGPGQF
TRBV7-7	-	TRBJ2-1	ASSLVGGTGDNEQF
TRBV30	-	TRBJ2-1	AWRKSSSYNEQF
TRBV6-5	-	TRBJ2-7	ASRAMSSTNYEQY
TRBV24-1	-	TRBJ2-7	ATPDRAYEQY
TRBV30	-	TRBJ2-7	AWTGKRTRYEQY
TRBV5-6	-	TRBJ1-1	ASSPRTTPNSEAF
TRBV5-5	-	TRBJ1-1	ASSFLHGVTQGIGNTEAF
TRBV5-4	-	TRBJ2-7	ASSLGGALSYEQY
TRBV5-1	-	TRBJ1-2	ASSGEGRGGYT
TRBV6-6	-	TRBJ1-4	ASMGQANEKLF
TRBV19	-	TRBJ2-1	ASSRTSGTGGHEQF
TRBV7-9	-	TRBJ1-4	ASSLAPGQGAANEKLF
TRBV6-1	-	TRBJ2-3	ASSERWLAVTDTQY
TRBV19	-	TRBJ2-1	ASSIGLAGGRSYNEQF
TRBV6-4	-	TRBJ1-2	ASSDSGDIGSSGYGYT
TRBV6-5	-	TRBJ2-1	ASRTGTTYNEQF
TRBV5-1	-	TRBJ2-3	ASSFGRGATDTQY
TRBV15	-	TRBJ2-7	ATSREGGGYEQY
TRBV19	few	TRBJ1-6	ASSKGQGVSNSPLH
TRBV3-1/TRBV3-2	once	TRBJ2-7	ASSPGGGLGEQY
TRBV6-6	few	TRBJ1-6	ASAAAVNSPLH
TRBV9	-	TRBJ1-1	ASSVVFGGQNTEAF